This T cell receptor (beta chain) was documented in a study of T cell changes during pregnancy in multiple sclerosis. The method was immunoSEQ multiplex PCR; TCRdb's version includes in-frame clones alone and lacks a portion of them. The table lists roughly 60,000 clones, about nine tenths of them singletons. The J segment lost 0 bases and the V segment lost 4 bases, leaving 12 bases of the junction unmatched. CDR1 is SGDLS and CDR2 is YYNGEE in the germline V gene. This CDR3 has 18 amino acids. The receptor comes from a female donor in good health, enrolled as a control in a pregnancy study. This material consisted of peripheral blood, taken in the second trimester of pregnancy. V and J are TRBV9 and TRBJ1-2; 10 bases line up with TRBD1. CDR3 DNA: TGTGCCAGCAGCAATGACCGGGACAGGGGTTACCCTAACTATGGCTACACCTTC. Protein product: CASSNDRDRGYPNYGYTF.